The entry below gives a single T cell receptor (beta chain) sequence along with its context. This entry belongs to a study of blood T cell repertoires in COVID-19. At the level of the study: Sites across the United States, Italy and Spain contributed samples from acute and convalescent COVID-19.

Germline values: CDR1 SNHLY, CDR2 FYNNEI. Trimming took off 6 bases at V and 8 bases at J, with 10 bases between the two ends. This CDR3 is 11 amino acids long. Original processing methods: Using reference gene primer amplification, nucleated cell counts were estimated. Sequencing was performed with immunoSEQ multiplex PCR; in TCRdb, only in-frame clones are kept and a portion is missing. From that table come the V and J calls and clone size; the DNA was used to work out D and trimming. The repertoire consists of hundreds of thousands of clones, with roughly 87% occurring once and the leading ten covering 0.75% to 1%. Participants were aged about 18 to 90 years, lived in roughly 25 US areas, and enrolled virtually.

Sequences were obtained from PBMCs or T cells enriched from blood (not recorded which). This chain links TRBV2 with TRBJ1-2, with D hard to call. The sequence was obtained from a woman aged 25-40 years who had recovered from COVID-19. The CDR3 bases are TGTGCCAGCAGAGCCGTCGTCGGCTACACCTTC. This sequence encodes CASRAVVGYTF. Full variable domain (outside the CDR3, taken from reference TRBV2 and TRBJ1-2): EPEVTQTPSHQVTQMGQEVILRCVPISNHLYFYWYRQILGQKVEFLVSFYNNEISEKSEIFDDQFSVERPDGSNFTLKIRSTKLEDSAMYFCASRAVVGYTFGSGTRLTVV.